This T cell receptor beta chain was found in a study of early T cells in non-severe SARS-CoV-2 infection. Study as a whole: Sequenced bulk RNA came from whole blood that was unsorted, and chains were unpaired. Findings and limits, study-wide: Sequences matched to VDJdb favored anti-spike CD8 responses, while private and CD4 specificities were missed.

There are many counts of this clonotype. Its cognate antigen is unknown. After removal of 3 bases from V and 9 bases from J, the junction contained 5 bases not matched to a gene. Germline lookup yields CDR1 DFQATT and CDR2 SNEGSKA (reference sequence). The CDR3 sequence is 12 residues long. One entry per CDR3 protein, called by TCRdb with MiXCR from the 5' RACE reads. The repertoire holds tens of thousands of distinct CDR3 sequences, with around 11% as singletons. The sequencing here drew on whole blood, taken at baseline. The chain joins TRBV20-1 to TRBJ2-5; 9 bases agree with TRBD1. The receptor comes from an adult who was a healthcare worker with PCR-confirmed SARS-CoV-2 infection or an uninfected control (not recorded which). CDR3 residues: CSASGTGLAQYF. In nucleotides, the CDR3 is TGCAGTGCTAGTGGGACAGGGTTGGCCCAGTACTTC.